This T cell receptor (beta chain) was captured by sequencing in a study of blood T cell repertoires in COVID-19. Whole-study context: In each case, the material was cDNA or gDNA derived from T cells, B-cell-depleted T cells, or PBMCs.

Authors' processing steps: Estimation of nucleated cell counts relied on the amplification of reference gene primers. TCRdb's table, derived via immunoSEQ multiplex PCR, lists solely in-frame clones and lacks some. V and J calls and clone size are as listed in that table; D and trimming were resolved from the DNA. Of around 120,000 clones listed, 70% to 80% are singletons. The germline gives CDR1 SGHTA, CDR2 FQGTGA. The V end lost 1 base, the J end lost 3 bases, and 6 bases lay between the germline ends. The CDR3 is made up of 13 amino acids. The V gene is TRBV7-3, the J gene TRBJ2-5, with a weak D call TRBD2 (6 bases). The origin of this receptor is a man aged 70 or older with active or convalescent COVID-19. What was sequenced was peripheral blood. The CDR3 reads CASSLSGEETQYF. The CDR3 nucleotides read TGTGCCAGCAGCTTAAGCGGGGAAGAGACCCAGTACTTC.